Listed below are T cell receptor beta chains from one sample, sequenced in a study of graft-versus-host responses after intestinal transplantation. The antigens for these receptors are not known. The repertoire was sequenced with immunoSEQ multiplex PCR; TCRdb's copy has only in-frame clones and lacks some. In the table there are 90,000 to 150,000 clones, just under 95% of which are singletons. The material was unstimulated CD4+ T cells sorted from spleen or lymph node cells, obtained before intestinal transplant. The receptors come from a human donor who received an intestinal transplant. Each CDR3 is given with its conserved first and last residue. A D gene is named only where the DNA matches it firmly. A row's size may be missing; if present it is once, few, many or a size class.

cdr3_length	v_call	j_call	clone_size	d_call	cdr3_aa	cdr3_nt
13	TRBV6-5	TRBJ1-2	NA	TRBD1	CASSKPGQGPPAF	TGTGCCAGCAGTAAGCCGGGACAGGGGCCGCCTGCCTTC
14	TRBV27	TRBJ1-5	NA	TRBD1	CAPDGGGSNQPQHF	TGTGCCCCCGACGGAGGGGGCAGCAATCAGCCCCAGCATTTT
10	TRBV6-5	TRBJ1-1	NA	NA	CASSEFRAFF	TGTGCCAGCAGTGAATTTCGAGCTTTCTTT
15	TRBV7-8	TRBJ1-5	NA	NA	CASSLQGQSNQPQHF	TGTGCCAGCAGCTTGCAGGGGCAGAGCAATCAGCCCCAGCATTTT
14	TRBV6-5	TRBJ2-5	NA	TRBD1	CASREQGIRETQYF	TGTGCCAGCAGAGAACAGGGGATTCGGGAGACCCAGTACTTC
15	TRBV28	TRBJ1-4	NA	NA	CATLRATGGGEKLFF	TGTGCCACCCTAAGGGCAACGGGGGGAGGTGAAAAACTGTTTTTT
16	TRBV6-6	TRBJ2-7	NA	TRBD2	CASSYPIAGASYEQYF	TGTGCCAGCAGTTACCCCATAGCGGGAGCTTCCTACGAGCAGTACTTC
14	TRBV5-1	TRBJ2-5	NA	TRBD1	CASSGTGFQETQYF	TGCGCCAGCAGCGGGACAGGGTTCCAAGAGACCCAGTACTTC
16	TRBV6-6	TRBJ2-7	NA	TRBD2	CASSPQTLAGVYEQYF	TGTGCCAGCAGCCCCCAGACATTAGCGGGAGTCTACGAGCAGTACTTC
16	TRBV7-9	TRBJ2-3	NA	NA	CASSLARQGTAYTQYF	TGTGCCAGCAGCTTAGCCCGTCAGGGGACGGCGTATACGCAGTATTTT
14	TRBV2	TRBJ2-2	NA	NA	CASTVRPTTGELFF	TGTGCCAGCACAGTGAGACCTACGACCGGGGAGCTGTTTTTT
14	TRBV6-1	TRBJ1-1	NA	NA	CASSERQGRTEAFF	TGTGCCAGCAGTGAGCGTCAAGGTCGCACTGAAGCTTTCTTT
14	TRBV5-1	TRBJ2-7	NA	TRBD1	CASSPVTGAHEQYF	TGCGCCAGCAGCCCGGTGACAGGGGCCCACGAGCAGTACTTC
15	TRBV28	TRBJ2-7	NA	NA	CASSFYGLNSYEQYF	TGTGCCAGCAGTTTTTACGGCCTGAACTCCTACGAGCAGTACTTC
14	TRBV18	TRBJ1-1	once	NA	CASSPPAANTEAFF	TGTGCCAGCTCACCACCGGCAGCAAACACTGAAGCTTTCTTT
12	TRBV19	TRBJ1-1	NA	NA	CASSIGGVGAFF	TGTGCCAGTAGTATCGGCGGGGTAGGAGCTTTCTTT
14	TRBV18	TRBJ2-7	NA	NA	CASSPRPYSYEQYF	TGTGCCAGCTCACCACGCCCCTACAGCTACGAGCAGTACTTC
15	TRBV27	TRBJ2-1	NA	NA	CASSLRSSSYNEQFF	TGTGCCAGCAGTTTACGCTCAAGCTCCTACAATGAGCAGTTCTTC
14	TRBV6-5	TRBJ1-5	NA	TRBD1	CASSYRGQGQPQHF	TGTGCCAGCAGTTACAGGGGGCAGGGTCAGCCCCAGCATTTT
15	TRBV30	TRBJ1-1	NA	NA	CAWTQNRGTRTEAFF	TGTGCCTGGACCCAAAATCGAGGGACCCGGACTGAAGCTTTCTTT
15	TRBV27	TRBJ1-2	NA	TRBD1	CASTDRPWAFYGYTF	TGTGCCAGCACGGACAGGCCCTGGGCGTTCTATGGCTACACCTTC
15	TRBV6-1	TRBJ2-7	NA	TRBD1	CASSAQGTGKIEQYF	TGTGCCAGCAGTGCACAAGGGACAGGGAAGATCGAGCAGTACTTC
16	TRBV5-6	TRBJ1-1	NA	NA	CASSLETGNIVGEAFF	TGTGCCAGCAGCTTGGAGACAGGTAATATAGTTGGAGAAGCTTTCTTT
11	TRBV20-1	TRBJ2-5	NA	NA	CSASPSETQYF	TGCAGTGCTTCCCCCTCAGAGACCCAGTACTTC
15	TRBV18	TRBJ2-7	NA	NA	CASSPAGQSLYEQYF	TGTGCCAGCTCACCGGCCGGACAGAGCCTCTACGAGCAGTACTTC
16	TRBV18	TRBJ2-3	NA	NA	CASSPRGVTSTDTQYF	TGTGCCAGCTCACCCCGGGGTGTTACTAGCACAGATACGCAGTATTTT
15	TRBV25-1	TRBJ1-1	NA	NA	CASSEGRRINTEAFF	TGTGCCAGCAGTGAGGGTCGACGGATCAACACTGAAGCTTTCTTT
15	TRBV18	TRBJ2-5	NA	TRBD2	CASSPTGRAGETQYF	TGTGCCAGCTCACCTACCGGGAGGGCCGGGGAGACCCAGTACTTC
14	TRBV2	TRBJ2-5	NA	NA	CASSQQRRRETQYF	TGTGCCAGCAGTCAACAGAGGAGGAGAGAGACCCAGTACTTC
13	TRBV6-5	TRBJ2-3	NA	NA	CASSYSRGDTQYF	TGTGCCAGCAGTTACTCTCGGGGAGATACGCAGTATTTT
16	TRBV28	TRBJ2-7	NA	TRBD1	CASSLSRTGWAREQYF	TGTGCCAGCAGTTTATCTCGGACAGGGTGGGCGCGCGAGCAGTACTTC
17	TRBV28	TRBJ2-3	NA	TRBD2	CASSLRTSGRAADTQYF	TGTGCCAGCAGTTTAAGGACTAGCGGGAGGGCGGCAGATACGCAGTATTTT
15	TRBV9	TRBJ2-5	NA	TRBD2	CASSVIAGGQETQYF	TGTGCCAGCAGCGTCATAGCGGGGGGGCAAGAGACCCAGTACTTC
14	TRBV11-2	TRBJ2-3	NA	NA	CATQGGPSTDTQYF	TGTGCCACCCAGGGGGGCCCCTCCACAGATACGCAGTATTTT
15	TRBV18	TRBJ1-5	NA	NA	CASSPTGYSNQPQHF	TGTGCCAGCTCACCAACAGGCTATAGCAATCAGCCCCAGCATTTT
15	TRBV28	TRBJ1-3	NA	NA	CASTGGDESGNTIYF	TGTGCCAGCACGGGGGGGGATGAGTCTGGAAACACCATATATTTT
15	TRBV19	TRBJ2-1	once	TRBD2	CASSIMSGSTGEQFF	TGTGCCAGTAGTATAATGAGCGGGAGTACTGGTGAGCAGTTCTTC
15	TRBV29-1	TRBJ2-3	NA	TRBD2	CSVDVAGGPTDTQYF	TGCAGCGTTGACGTAGCGGGAGGTCCCACAGATACGCAGTATTTT
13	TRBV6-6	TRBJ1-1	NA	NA	CASNDRLNTEAFF	TGTGCCAGCAATGACCGGCTGAACACTGAAGCTTTCTTT
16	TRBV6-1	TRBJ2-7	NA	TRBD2	CASSEGASGRIYEQYF	TGTGCCAGCAGTGAAGGGGCTAGCGGGAGGATCTACGAGCAGTACTTC
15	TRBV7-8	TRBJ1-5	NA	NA	CASSLGRGNNQPQHF	TGTGCCAGCAGCTTAGGCAGGGGAAACAATCAGCCCCAGCATTTT
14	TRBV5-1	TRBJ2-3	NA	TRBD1	CASSLGQGRDTQYF	TGCGCCAGCAGCTTGGGACAGGGGAGAGATACGCAGTATTTT
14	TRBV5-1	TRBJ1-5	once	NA	CASSPGDSNQPQHF	TGCGCCAGCAGCCCAGGTGATAGCAATCAGCCCCAGCATTTT
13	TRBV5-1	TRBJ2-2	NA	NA	CASSVTLTGELFF	TGCGCCAGCAGCGTGACGCTCACCGGGGAGCTGTTTTTT
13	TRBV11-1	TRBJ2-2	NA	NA	CASSLTPTGELFF	TGTGCCAGCAGCTTAACACCTACCGGGGAGCTGTTTTTT
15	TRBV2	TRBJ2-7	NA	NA	CASRLAINGPIEQYF	TGTGCCAGCAGATTAGCTATAAATGGGCCTATCGAGCAGTACTTC
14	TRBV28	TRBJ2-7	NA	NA	CASSFPGVNYEQYF	TGTGCCAGCAGTTTTCCCGGGGTCAACTACGAGCAGTACTTC